The clone carrying this TCR beta chain came up once. The source of the sample is a study of blood T cell repertoires in COVID-19. The method was immunoSEQ multiplex PCR; TCRdb's version includes in-frame clones alone and lacks a portion of them. The table has over 200,000 clones, roughly 80% seen once. Germline loops: CDR1 SGHTA, CDR2 FQGTGA. CDR3 size: 15 residues. V was pared by 3 bases and J by 6 bases, with 15 bases between. This TCR was recovered from a man aged 55-75 years who had recovered from COVID-19. Input material: PBMCs or T cells enriched from blood (not recorded which). The chain couples TRBV7-3 to TRBJ2-1; perhaps TRBD2 as D (6 bases). The CDR3 region has the DNA TGTGCCAGCAGCTTCTGGGACTGGCACTTCAATGAGCAGTTCTTC. Its protein is CASSFWDWHFNEQFF.